This T cell receptor (beta chain) is from a study of CD8+CD57+ T cells in acquired aplastic anemia. Investigators profiled TCR beta VDJ and CDR3 from genomic DNA template. TCRdb reanalysed the reads using MiXCR and keeps one entry per CDR3 protein. The sample lists 110,000 or so distinct CDR3 sequences, approximately 48% occurring once. This clonotype came up many times. Trimming shortened V by 11 bases and J by 5 bases, and 18 bases separated the two germline ends. Germline CDR1 MNHEY, CDR2 SVGAGI. CDR3 length: 13 residues. The receptor's source is a human donor in good health, serving as a control. The rearrangement joins TRBV6-5 to TRBJ1-1; D may be TRBD1 (5 bases). The sequencing sample was made of sorted CD4+, CD8+, or CD8+CD57+ T cells (not recorded which) from PBMCs. The CDR3 nucleotides are TGTGCCGGACGCGTTCTCGGGGGAACTGAAGCTTTCTTT. The encoded protein is CAGRVLGGTEAFF.